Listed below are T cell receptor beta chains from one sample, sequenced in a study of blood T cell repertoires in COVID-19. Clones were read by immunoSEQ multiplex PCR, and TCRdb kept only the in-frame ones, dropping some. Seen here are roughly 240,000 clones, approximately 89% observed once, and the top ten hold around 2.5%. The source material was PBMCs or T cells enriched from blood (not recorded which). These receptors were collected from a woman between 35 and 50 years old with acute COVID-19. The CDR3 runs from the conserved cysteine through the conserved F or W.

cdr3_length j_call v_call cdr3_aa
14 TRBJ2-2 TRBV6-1 CASITSGGTGELFF
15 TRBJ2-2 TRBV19 CASSAGQKLPGELFF
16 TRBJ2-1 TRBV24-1 CATSDPDRGGKNEQFF
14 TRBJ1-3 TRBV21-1 CASSKVRLGNTIYF
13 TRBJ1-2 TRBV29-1 CSATNRGFGGYTF
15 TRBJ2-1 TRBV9 CASSPATGSYNEQFF
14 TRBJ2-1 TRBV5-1 CASSEGGIGNEQFF
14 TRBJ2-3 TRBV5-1 CATRAGVGTDTQYF
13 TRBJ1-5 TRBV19 CASSIERDQPQHF
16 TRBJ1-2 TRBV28 CASLEGGAGNVYGYTF
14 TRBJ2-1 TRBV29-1 CSAGHPLSYNEQFF
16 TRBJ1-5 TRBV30 CAWSNPRGIGNQPQHF
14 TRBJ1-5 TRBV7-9 CASSAGPGNQPQHF
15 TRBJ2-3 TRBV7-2 CASSPSGFHTDTQYF
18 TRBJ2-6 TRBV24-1 CATSDSRTGLPGANVLTF
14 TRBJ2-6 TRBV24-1 CATKDSSGANVLTF
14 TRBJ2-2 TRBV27 CASSGQVNTGELFF
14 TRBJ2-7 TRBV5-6 CASVGKGLSYEQYF
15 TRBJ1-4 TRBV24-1 CATSDFSGDVEKLFF
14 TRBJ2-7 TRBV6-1 CASSDQTGTYEQYF